A selection of T cell receptor beta chains follows, all from one sample in a study of T cell repertoires in cytomegalovirus infection. Via MiXCR, TCRdb re-called the reads, giving one row per CDR3 protein. The sample yields roughly 990,000 distinct CDR3 sequences, 30% to 40% seen once. These receptors have no known antigen. The sample in question was cultured CD8+ T cells from PBMCs, obtained from culture after CMV antigen stimulation. Receptors were obtained from a human donor in good health (CMV status not recorded). Some clones in this sample may be carry-over from other donors' samples. Each CDR3 is given with its conserved first and last residue. A D gene is named only where the DNA matches it firmly. Some rows mark clone size as missing; the rest say once, few, many or name a class of expanded clone.

j_call v_call d_call cdr3_length clone_size cdr3_aa cdr3_nt
TRBJ1-2 TRBV13 - 13 - CASSSGRAGGYTF TGTGCCAGCAGTTCAGGGCGCGCCGGTGGCTACACCTTC
TRBJ1-5 TRBV7-9 - 14 many CASSLAGRDQPQHF TGTGCCAGCAGCTTAGCGGGGAGGGATCAGCCCCAGCATTTT
TRBJ1-1 TRBV6-5 - 17 - CASTPHPLRGMNTEAFF TGTGCCAGTACCCCCCACCCACTTAGGGGAATGAACACTGAAGCTTTCTTT
TRBJ2-2 TRBV24-1 - 15 - CATSDRRRDTGELFF TGTGCCACCAGTGATCGAAGAAGGGACACCGGGGAGCTGTTTTTT
TRBJ2-7 TRBV6-4 - 15 - CASSDWETFSYEQYF TGTGCCAGCAGTGACTGGGAAACTTTCTCCTACGAGCAGTACTTC
TRBJ2-6 TRBV2 TRBD1 17 - CASASGTGGSGANVLTF TGTGCCAGCGCATCCGGGACAGGGGGCTCTGGGGCCAACGTCCTGACTTTC
TRBJ1-5 TRBV6-4 - 14 few CASSDSAENQPQHF TGTGCCAGCAGTGACTCGGCAGAGAATCAGCCCCAGCATTTT
TRBJ1-2 TRBV6-5 - 17 few CASSYGQMDPPPYGYTF TGTGCCAGCAGTTACGGACAGATGGACCCCCCACCCTATGGCTACACCTTC
TRBJ2-1 TRBV6-6 - 14 few CASSYGSTYNEQFF TGTGCCAGCAGTTATGGATCTACCTACAATGAGCAGTTCTTC
TRBJ1-2 TRBV5-5 - 16 - CASSPGNSGRYLSYTF TGTGCCAGCAGCCCGGGGAATTCTGGGAGGTACTTGAGCTACACCTTC
TRBJ2-5 TRBV27 - 14 - CASSLRYRTETQYF TGTGCCAGCAGTTTAAGGTATAGGACGGAGACCCAGTACTTC
TRBJ1-6 TRBV27 - 13 - CASSYSGSSPLHF TGTGCCAGCAGTTATTCCGGGAGTTCACCCCTCCACTTT
TRBJ2-2 TRBV10-3 - 16 - CAISGRDLLNTGELFF TGTGCCATCAGTGGCCGGGATCTCCTGAACACCGGGGAGCTGTTTTTT
TRBJ1-5 TRBV2 - 15 few CASSELDYSNQPQHF TGTGCCAGCAGTGAATTGGATTATAGCAATCAGCCCCAGCATTTT
TRBJ2-2 TRBV6-6 TRBD2 18 few CASSYGASGGQGTGELFF TGTGCCAGCAGTTACGGGGCTAGCGGGGGGCAAGGCACCGGGGAGCTGTTTTTT
TRBJ2-7 TRBV2 - 12 - CASIGSTYEQYF TGTGCCAGTATAGGTTCGACCTACGAGCAGTACTTC
TRBJ1-6 TRBV6-5 - 15 few CASSSMSNVGSPLHF TGTGCCAGCAGTTCCATGAGCAATGTGGGTTCACCCCTCCACTTT
TRBJ2-7 TRBV4-2 - 15 - CASSQIPDFSYEQYF TGTGCCAGCAGCCAAATTCCGGACTTTTCCTACGAGCAGTACTTC
TRBJ2-4 TRBV11-2 - 17 - CASSLEFGETAKNIQYF TGTGCCAGCAGCTTAGAATTCGGAGAGACTGCCAAAAACATTCAGTACTTC
TRBJ2-7 TRBV3-1 - 11 - CASSHLNEQYF TGTGCCAGCAGCCACTTAAACGAGCAGTACTTC
TRBJ2-5 TRBV2 TRBD1 13 few CASRSGGYETQYF TGTGCCAGCAGGTCAGGGGGCTACGAGACCCAGTACTTC